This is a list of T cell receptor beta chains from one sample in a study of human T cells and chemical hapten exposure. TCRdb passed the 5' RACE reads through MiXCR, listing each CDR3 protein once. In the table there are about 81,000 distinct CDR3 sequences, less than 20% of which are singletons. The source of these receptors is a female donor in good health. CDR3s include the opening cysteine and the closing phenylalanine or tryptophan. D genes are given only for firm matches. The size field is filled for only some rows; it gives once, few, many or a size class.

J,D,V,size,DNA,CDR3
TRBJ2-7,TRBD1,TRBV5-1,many,TGCGCCAGCAGCCTCGGGACAGGGGAAGGCGAGCAGTACTTC,CASSLGTGEGEQYF
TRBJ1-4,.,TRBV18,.,TGTGCCAGCTCACCACGGGGGTTTAACGATGAAAAACTGTTTTTT,CASSPRGFNDEKLFF
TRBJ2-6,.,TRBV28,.,TGTGCCAGCAGTTTGCAGCTCGACTCTGGGGCCAACGTCCTGACTTTC,CASSLQLDSGANVLTF
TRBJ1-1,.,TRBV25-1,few,TGTGCCAGCAGTTTAGGAGGGGTAAACACTGAAGCTTTCTTT,CASSLGGVNTEAFF
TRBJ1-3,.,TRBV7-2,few,TGTGCCATCCGGAGGGGGGGATCAAGCTCTGGAAACACCATATATTTT,CAIRRGGSSSGNTIYF
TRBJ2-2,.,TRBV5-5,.,TGTGCCAGCAGCTTGTACGTTACGACCGGGGAGCTGTTTTTT,CASSLYVTTGELFF
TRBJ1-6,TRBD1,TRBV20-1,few,TGCAGTGCTATACCGACAGGGGATTCACCCCTCCACTTT,CSAIPTGDSPLHF
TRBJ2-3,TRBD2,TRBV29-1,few,TGCAGCGTTGAGGAGGGAGCGGGAGGCCCAGATACGCAGTATTTT,CSVEEGAGGPDTQYF
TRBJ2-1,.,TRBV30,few,TGTGCCTGGGGAGAGGGCGTTACGAACAATGAGCAGTTCTTC,CAWGEGVTNNEQFF
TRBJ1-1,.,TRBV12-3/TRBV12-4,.,TGTGCCAGCAGAGACCGGGACATGAACACTGAAGCTTTCTTT,CASRDRDMNTEAFF
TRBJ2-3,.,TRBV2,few,TGTGCCAGCAATGCCGAAGGGGCTGGCACAGATACGCAGTATTTT,CASNAEGAGTDTQYF
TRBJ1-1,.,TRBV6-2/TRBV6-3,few,TGTGCCAGCAGCCTTGGGGTCCCGATCCCTTTCTTT,CASSLGVPIPFF
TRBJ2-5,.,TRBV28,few,TGTGCCAGCGGGGGGGCCCGGGCCCAAGAGACCCAGTACTTC,CASGGARAQETQYF
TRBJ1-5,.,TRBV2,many,TGTGCCAGCAGTGAATGGGGCAGAACGGAGCCCCAGCATTTT,CASSEWGRTEPQHF
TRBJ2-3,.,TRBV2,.,TGTGCCACCACCTACACAGATACGCAGTATTTT,CATTYTDTQYF
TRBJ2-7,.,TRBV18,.,TGTGCCAGCTCATCGGGACACCCTTCCTACGAGCAGTACTTC,CASSSGHPSYEQYF
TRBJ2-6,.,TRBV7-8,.,TGTGCCAGCAGCTTAGGCGGGGTTACTGGGGCCAACGTCCTGACTTTC,CASSLGGVTGANVLTF
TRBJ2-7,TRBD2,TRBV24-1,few,TGTGCCACCAGTGATAGACTAGCGGCACTCCACGAGCAGTACTTC,CATSDRLAALHEQYF
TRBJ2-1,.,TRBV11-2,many,TGTGCCAGCAGTTCAGGAAATATCTACAATGAGCAGTTCTTC,CASSSGNIYNEQFF
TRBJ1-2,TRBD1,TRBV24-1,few,TGTGCCACCCTCACAGGGGAGGGATGGTATGGCTACACCTTC,CATLTGEGWYGYTF
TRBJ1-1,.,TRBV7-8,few,TGTGCCAGCAGCTTAGCGCGAAAGAACCTGAACACTGAAGCTTTCTTT,CASSLARKNLNTEAFF
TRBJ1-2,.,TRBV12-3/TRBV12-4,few,TGTGCCAGCAGTTTAAGGAACGGTGGCTACACCTTC,CASSLRNGGYTF
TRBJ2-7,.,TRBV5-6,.,TGTGCCAGCAGCTTGTTTCAGATCTACGAGCAGTACTTC,CASSLFQIYEQYF
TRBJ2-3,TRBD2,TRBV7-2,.,TGTGCCAGCAGCCCGCTAGCGGGGGGAAACTCAGATACGCAGTATTTT,CASSPLAGGNSDTQYF
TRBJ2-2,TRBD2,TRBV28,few,TGTGCCAGCAGTTTAGGGACTAGCGGGACCGGGGAGCTGTTTTTT,CASSLGTSGTGELFF
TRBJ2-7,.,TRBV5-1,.,TGCGCCAGCATGGAGGGAGTGGATCGGGAGCAGTACTTC,CASMEGVDREQYF
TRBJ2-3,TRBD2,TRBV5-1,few,TGCGCCAGCAGCTTGGGGGGACTAGCGGGAGCGGGAGATACGCAGTATTTT,CASSLGGLAGAGDTQYF
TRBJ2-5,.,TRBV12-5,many,TGTGCTAGTGCCCCCCGCGGGGCAGGGCAAGAGACCCAGTACTTC,CASAPRGAGQETQYF
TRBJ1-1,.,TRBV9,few,TGTGCCAGCAGCGTAGGGGTCGGGTTGGGCACTGAAGCTTTCTTT,CASSVGVGLGTEAFF
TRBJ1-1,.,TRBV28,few,TGTGCCAGCAAGCTGCAGCTCATGAACACTGAAGCTTTCTTT,CASKLQLMNTEAFF
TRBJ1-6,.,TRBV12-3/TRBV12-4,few,TGTGCCAGCCACCCGGGCAGGGTGGGTAATTCACCCCTCCACTTT,CASHPGRVGNSPLHF
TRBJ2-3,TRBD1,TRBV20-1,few,TGCAGTGCTGCGACAGGGGCAGATACGCAGTATTTT,CSAATGADTQYF
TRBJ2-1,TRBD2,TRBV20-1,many,TGCAGTGTCACGTCACTAGCGGGAACCTACAATGAGCAGTTCTTC,CSVTSLAGTYNEQFF
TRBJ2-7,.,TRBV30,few,TGTGCCTGGAGCCGCCCATTATTAACAAGCTCCTACGAGCAGTACTTC,CAWSRPLLTSSYEQYF
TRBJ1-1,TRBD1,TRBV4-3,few,TGCGCCAGCAGCCAAGATTTTCAGGGGGAGACTGAAGCTTTCTTT,CASSQDFQGETEAFF
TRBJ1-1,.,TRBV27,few,TGTGCCAGCAGTTTCTGGGGGGGGAGGACTGAAGCTTTCTTT,CASSFWGGRTEAFF
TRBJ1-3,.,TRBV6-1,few,TGTGCCAGCAGTGAACCAGGGGCTGGAAACACCATATATTTT,CASSEPGAGNTIYF
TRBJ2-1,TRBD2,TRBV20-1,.,TGCAGTGCTAGAGTTGCGACTAGCGGCAATGAGCAGTTCTTC,CSARVATSGNEQFF
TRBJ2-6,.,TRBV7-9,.,TGTGCCAGCAGCCGCAACCGGGTGACCGGGGCCAACGTCCTGACTTTC,CASSRNRVTGANVLTF
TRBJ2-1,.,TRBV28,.,TGTGCTAGCAGTTTATCCATCAGCTCCTACAATGAGCAGTTCTTC,CASSLSISSYNEQFF
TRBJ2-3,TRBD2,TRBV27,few,TGTGCCAGCAGTTCGTGGACTAGCGGACCAGATACGCAGTATTTT,CASSSWTSGPDTQYF
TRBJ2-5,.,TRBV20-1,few,TGCAGCCTCAGGCTTTTAGCGGGACAGAGGCAAGAGACCCAGTACTTC,CSLRLLAGQRQETQYF
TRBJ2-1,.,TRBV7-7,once,TGTGCTAGCAGCTTAGACATCTGGAATGAGCAGTTCTTC,CASSLDIWNEQFF
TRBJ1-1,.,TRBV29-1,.,TGCAGCGTTGAACATGGGAAGGGCACTGAAGCTTTCTTT,CSVEHGKGTEAFF
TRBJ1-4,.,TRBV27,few,TGTGCCAGCAGTTTATCACCGGGGGCGATGGAAAAACTGTTTTTT,CASSLSPGAMEKLFF
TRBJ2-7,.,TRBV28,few,TGTGCCAGCAGTAGAGTCGATTACGAGCAGTACTTC,CASSRVDYEQYF
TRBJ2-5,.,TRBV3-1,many,TGTGCCAGCAGCCTTGAGGCCCGGGAAGAGACCCAGTACTTC,CASSLEAREETQYF
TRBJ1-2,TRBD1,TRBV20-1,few,TGCAGTGCTAGAGAGCCAGGGGGGCCCTATGGCTACACCTTC,CSAREPGGPYGYTF
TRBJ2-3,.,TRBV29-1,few,TGCAGCATGCAGGGCGCGGCAGATACGCAGTATTTT,CSMQGAADTQYF
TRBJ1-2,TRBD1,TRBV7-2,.,TGTGCCAGCAGCTTGGGACAGGGGTGGGTCTATGGCTACACCTTC,CASSLGQGWVYGYTF
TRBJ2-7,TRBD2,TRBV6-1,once,TGTGCCAGCAGTGAACAACAAAACAGCGGGAGGGCCTTCTACGAGCAGTACTTC,CASSEQQNSGRAFYEQYF